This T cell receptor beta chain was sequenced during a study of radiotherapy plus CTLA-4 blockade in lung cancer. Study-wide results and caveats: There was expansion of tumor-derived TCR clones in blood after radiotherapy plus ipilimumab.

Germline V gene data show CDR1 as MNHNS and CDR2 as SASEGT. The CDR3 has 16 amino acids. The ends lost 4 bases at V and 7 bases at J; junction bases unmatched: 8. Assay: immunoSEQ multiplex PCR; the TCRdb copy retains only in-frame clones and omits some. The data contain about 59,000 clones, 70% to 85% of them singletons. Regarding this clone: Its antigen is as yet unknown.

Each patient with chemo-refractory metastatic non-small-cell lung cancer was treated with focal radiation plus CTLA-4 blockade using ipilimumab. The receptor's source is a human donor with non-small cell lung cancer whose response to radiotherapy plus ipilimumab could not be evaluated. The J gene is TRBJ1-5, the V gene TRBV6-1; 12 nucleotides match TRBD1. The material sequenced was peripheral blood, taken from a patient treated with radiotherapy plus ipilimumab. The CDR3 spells CASSAPGQGAKQPQHF. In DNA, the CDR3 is TGTGCCAGCAGTGCGCCGGGACAGGGGGCGAAACAGCCCCAGCATTTT.